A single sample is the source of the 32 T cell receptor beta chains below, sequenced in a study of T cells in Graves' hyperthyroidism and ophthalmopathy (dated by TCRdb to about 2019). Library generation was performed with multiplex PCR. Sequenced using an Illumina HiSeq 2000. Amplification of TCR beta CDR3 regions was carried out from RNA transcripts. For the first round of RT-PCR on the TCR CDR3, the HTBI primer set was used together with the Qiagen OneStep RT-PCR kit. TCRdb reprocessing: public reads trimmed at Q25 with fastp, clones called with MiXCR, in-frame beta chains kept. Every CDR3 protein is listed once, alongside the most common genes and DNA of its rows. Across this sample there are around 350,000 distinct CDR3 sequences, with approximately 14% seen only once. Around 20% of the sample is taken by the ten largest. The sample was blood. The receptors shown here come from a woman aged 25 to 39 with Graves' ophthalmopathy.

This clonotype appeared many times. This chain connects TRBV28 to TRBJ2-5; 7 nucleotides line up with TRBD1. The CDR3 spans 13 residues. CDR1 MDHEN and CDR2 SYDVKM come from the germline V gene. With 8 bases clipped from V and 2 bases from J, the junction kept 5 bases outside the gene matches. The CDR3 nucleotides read TGTGCCAGCGACGACAGGGTTCAAGAGACCCAGTACTTC. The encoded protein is CASDDRVQETQYF.

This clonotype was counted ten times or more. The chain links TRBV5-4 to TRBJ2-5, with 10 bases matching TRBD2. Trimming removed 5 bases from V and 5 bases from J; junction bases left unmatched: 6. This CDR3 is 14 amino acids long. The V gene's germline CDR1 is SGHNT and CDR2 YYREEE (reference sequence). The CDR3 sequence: CASRLAGGAETQYF. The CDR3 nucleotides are TGTGCCAGCAGGTTAGCGGGGGGTGCGGAGACCCAGTACTTC.

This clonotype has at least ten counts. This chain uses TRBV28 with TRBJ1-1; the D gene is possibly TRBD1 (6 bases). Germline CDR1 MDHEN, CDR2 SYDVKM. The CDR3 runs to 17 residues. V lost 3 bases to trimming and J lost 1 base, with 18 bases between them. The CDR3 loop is CASSFFGGPQQNTEAFF. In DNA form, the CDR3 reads TGTGCCAGCAGTTTCTTCGGGGGGCCCCAACAGAACACTGAAGCTTTCTTT. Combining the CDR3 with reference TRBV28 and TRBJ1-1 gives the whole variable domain DVKVTQSSRYLVKRTGEKVFLECVQDMDHENMFWYRQDPGLGLRLIYFSYDVKMKEKGDIPEGYSVSREKKERFSLILESASTNQTSMYLCASSFFGGPQQNTEAFFGQGTRLTVV.

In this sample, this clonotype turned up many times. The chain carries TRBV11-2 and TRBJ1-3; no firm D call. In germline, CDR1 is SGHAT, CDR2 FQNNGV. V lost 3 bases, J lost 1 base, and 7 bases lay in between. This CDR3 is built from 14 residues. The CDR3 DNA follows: TGTGCCAGCAGCTTCTGGAGGTCTGGAAACACCATATATTTT. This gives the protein CASSFWRSGNTIYF.

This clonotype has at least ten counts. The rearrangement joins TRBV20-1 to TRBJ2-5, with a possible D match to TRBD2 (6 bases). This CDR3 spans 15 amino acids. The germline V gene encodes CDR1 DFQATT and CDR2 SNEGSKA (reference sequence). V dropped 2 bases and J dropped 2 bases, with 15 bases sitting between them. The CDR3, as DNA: TGCAGTGCTAGAATTCCAGGGAGGAGTCAAGAGACCCAGTACTTC. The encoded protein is CSARIPGRSQETQYF.

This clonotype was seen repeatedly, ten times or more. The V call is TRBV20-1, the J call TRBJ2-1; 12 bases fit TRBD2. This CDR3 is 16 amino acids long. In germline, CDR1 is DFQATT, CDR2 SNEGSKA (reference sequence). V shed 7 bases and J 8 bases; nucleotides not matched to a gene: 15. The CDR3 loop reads CSVAGTSGGPLYEQFF. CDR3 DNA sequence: TGCAGTGTCGCAGGAACTAGCGGGGGGCCTCTCTATGAGCAGTTCTTC.

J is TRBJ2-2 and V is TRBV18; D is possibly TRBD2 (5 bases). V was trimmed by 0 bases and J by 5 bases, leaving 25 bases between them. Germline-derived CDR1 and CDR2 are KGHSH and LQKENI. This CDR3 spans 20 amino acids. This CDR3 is CASSPPDGLAGPFRTGELFF. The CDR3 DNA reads TGTGCCAGCTCACCACCAGACGGCCTAGCTGGCCCTTTTCGGACCGGGGAGCTGTTTTTT.

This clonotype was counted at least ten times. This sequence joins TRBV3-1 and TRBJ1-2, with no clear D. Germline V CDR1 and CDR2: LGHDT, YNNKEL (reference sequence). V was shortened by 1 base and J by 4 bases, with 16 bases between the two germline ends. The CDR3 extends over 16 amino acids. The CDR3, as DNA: TGTGCCAGCAGCCAAGCCCCGTCGGGCGGGGTCTATGGCTACACCTTC. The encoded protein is CASSQAPSGGVYGYTF.

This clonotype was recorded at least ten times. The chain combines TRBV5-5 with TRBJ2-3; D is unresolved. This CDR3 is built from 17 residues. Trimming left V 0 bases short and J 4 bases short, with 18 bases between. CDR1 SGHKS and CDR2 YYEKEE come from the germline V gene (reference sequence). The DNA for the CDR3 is TGTGCCAGCAGCTTGGGTCGCTCAACCCGGGCGGCAGATACGCAGTATTTT. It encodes CASSLGRSTRAADTQYF.

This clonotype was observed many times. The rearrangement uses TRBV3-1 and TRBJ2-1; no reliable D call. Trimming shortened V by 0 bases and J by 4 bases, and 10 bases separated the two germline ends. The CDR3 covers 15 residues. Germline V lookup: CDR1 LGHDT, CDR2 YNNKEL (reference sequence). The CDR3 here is CASSQEGTDYNEQFF. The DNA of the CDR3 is TGTGCCAGCAGCCAAGAGGGAACGGATTACAATGAGCAGTTCTTC.

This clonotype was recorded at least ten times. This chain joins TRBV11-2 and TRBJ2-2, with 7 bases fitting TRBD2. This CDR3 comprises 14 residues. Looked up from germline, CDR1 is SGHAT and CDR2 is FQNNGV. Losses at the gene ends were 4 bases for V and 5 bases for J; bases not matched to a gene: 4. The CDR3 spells CASSSGGGTGELFF. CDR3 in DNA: TGTGCCAGCAGCTCGGGGGGTGGGACCGGGGAGCTGTTTTTT.

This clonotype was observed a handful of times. As DNA, the CDR3 is TGTGCCACCAGCAGAGAAGGCGGCGGGACTAGGGCAGATACGCAGTATTTT. Protein sequence: CATSREGGGTRADTQYF. This chain connects TRBV15 to TRBJ2-3; 8 bases match TRBD2. The CDR3 is 17 amino acids. Looked up from germline, CDR1 is LNHNV and CDR2 is YYDKDF (reference sequence). V gave up 0 bases and J gave up 4 bases; unmatched junction bases: 9.

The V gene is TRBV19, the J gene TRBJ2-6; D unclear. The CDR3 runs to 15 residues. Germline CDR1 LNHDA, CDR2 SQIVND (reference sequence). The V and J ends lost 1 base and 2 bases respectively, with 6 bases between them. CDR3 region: CASSIVGTGANVLTF. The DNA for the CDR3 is TGTGCCAGTAGTATAGTAGGAACTGGGGCCAACGTCCTGACTTTC.

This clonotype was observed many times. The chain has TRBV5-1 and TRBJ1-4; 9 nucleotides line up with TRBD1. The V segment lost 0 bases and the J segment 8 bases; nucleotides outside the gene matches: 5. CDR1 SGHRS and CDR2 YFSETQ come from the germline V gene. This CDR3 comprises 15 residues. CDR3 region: CASSLGDRDEEKLFF. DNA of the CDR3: TGCGCCAGCAGCTTGGGGGACAGGGACGAAGAAAAACTGTTTTTT.

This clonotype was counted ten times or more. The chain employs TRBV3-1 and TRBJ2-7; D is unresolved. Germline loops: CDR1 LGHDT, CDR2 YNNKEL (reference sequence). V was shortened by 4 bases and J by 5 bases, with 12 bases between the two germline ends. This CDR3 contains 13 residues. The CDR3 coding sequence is TGTGCCAGCAGCCGACACCAAATCGACGAGCAGTACTTC. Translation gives CASSRHQIDEQYF.

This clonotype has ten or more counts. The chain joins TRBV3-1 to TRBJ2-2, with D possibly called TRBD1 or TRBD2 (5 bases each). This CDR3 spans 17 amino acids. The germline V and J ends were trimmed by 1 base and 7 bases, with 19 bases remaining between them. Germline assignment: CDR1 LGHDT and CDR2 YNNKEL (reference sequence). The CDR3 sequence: CASSQGVLREYFGELFF. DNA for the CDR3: TGTGCCAGCAGCCAAGGAGTTCTCAGGGAGTATTTCGGGGAGCTGTTTTTT.

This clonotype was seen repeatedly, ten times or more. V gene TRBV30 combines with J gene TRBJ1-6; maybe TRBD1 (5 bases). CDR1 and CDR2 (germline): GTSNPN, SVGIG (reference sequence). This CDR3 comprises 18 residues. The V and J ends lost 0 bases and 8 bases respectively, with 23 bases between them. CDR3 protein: CAWSVRSGLGLIDSPLHF. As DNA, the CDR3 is TGTGCCTGGAGTGTACGTTCGGGGCTTGGTTTGATTGATTCACCCCTCCACTTT.

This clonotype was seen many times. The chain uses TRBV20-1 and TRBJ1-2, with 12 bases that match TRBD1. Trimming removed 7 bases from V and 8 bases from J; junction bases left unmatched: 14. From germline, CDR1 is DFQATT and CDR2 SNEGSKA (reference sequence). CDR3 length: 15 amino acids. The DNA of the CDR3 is TGCAGTGGCCGCGAAGAGGGGACAGGGGGCCGGGGCTACACCTTC. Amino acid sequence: CSGREEGTGGRGYTF.

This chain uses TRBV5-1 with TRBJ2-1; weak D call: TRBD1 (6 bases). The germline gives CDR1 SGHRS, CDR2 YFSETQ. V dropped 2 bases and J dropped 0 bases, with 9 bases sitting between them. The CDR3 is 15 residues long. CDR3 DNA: TGCGCCAGCAGCTTCGACAGGAGCTCCTACAATGAGCAGTTCTTC. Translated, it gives CASSFDRSSYNEQFF.

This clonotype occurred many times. The CDR3 sequence: CASSEAVAGDSYEQYF. In DNA, the CDR3 is TGTGCCAGCAGTGAAGCGGTGGCAGGGGACTCCTACGAGCAGTACTTC. The chain recombines TRBV2 with TRBJ2-7; D is possibly TRBD1 (6 bases). The CDR3 is 16 residues long. Trimming removed 0 bases at V and 0 bases at J, with 12 bases between. Germline V CDR1 and CDR2: SNHLY, FYNNEI.

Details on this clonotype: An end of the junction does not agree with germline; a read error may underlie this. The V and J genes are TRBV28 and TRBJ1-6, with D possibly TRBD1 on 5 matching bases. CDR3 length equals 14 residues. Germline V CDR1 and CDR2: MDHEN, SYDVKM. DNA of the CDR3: TGTGCCAGCTGTTTATTCAGGGATAATTCACCCCTCCACTTT. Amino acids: CASCLFRDNSPLHF.

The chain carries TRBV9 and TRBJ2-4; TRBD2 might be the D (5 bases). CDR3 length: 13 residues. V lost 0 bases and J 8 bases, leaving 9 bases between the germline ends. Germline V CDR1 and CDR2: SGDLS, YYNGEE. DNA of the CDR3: TGTGCCAGCAGCGTAGGAGGGTTAGACATTCAGTACTTC. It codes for CASSVGGLDIQYF.

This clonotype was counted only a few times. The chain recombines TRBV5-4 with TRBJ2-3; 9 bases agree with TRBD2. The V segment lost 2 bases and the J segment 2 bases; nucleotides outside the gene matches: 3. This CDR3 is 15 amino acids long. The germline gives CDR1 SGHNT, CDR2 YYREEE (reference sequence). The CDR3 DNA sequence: TGTGCCAGCAGCTTCGGACTAGCGAACACAGATACGCAGTATTTT. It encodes CASSFGLANTDTQYF.

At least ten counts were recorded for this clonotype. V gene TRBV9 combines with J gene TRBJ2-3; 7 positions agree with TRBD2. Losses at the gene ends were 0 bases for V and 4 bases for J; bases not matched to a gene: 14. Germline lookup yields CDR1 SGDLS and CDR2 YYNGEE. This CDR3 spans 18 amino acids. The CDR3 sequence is CASSVAFQGREGPDTQYF. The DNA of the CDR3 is TGTGCCAGCAGCGTAGCTTTCCAGGGAAGGGAGGGCCCAGATACGCAGTATTTT.

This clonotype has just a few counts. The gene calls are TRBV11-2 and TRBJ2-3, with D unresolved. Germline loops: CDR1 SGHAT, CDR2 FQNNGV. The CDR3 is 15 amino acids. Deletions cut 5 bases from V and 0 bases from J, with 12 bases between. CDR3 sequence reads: CASSHLTRSTDTQYF. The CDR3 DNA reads TGTGCCAGCAGCCATCTCACGCGGAGCACAGATACGCAGTATTTT.

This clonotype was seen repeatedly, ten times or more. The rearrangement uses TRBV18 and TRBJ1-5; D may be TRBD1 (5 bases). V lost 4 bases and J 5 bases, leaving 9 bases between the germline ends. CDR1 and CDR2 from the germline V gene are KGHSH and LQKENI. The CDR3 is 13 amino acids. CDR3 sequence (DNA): TGTGCCAGCTCACTACGGGGGGATCAGCCCCAGCATTTT. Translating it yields CASSLRGDQPQHF.

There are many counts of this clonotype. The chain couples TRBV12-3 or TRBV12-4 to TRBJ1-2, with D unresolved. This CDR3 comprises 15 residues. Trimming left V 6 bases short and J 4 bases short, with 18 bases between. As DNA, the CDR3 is TGTGCCAGCAGACCCCAAGGCCTAGCTGGCTATGGCTACACCTTC. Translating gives CASRPQGLAGYGYTF.

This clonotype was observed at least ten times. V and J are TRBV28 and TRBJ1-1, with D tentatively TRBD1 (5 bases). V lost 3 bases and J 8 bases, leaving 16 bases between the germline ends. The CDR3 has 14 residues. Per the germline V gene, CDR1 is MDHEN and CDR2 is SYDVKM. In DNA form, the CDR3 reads TGTGCCAGCAGTTTCGCAGGGAGGTTCGGGGAAGCTTTCTTT. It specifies CASSFAGRFGEAFF.

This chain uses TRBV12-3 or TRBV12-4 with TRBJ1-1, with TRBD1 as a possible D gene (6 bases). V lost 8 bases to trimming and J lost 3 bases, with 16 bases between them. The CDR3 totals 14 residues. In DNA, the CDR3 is TGTGCCAGCGGGTCGACACAGGGATACACTGAAGCTTTCTTT. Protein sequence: CASGSTQGYTEAFF.

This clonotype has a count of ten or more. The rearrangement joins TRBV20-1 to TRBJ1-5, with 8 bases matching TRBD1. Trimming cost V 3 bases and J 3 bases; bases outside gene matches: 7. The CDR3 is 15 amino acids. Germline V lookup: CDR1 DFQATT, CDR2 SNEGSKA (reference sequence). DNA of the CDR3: TGCAGTGCTAGGTCCGGGACAGGCTACAATCAGCCCCAGCATTTT. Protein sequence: CSARSGTGYNQPQHF.

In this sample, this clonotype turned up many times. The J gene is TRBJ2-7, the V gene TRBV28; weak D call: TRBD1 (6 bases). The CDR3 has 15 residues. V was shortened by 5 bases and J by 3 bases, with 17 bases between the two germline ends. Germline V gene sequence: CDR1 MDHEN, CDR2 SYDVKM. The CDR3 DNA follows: TGTGCCAGCAGTCCTCCCGGTCCAGGGGTCTACGAGCAGTACTTC. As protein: CASSPPGPGVYEQYF.

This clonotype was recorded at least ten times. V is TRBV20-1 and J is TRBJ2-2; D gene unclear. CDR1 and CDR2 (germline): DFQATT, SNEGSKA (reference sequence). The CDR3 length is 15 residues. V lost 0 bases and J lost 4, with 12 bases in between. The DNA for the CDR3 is TGCAGTGCTAGAGAAGGGTACTCGGGCACCGGGGAGCTGTTTTTT. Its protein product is CSAREGYSGTGELFF.